This is a list of T cell receptor beta chains from one sample in a study of blood T cell repertoires in COVID-19. The method was immunoSEQ multiplex PCR; TCRdb's version includes in-frame clones alone and lacks a portion of them. Altogether approximately 69,000 clones are present, 88% being singletons, with the ten largest covering about 27%. Sequencing used peripheral blood. The receptors were gathered from a man aged 45-65 years with acute or convalescent COVID-19. The CDR3 runs from the conserved cysteine through the conserved F or W. The order of the fields is CDR3 DNA, CDR3 protein, V gene, D gene, J gene, clone size. D genes are given only for firm matches. A row's size may be missing; if present it is once, few, many or a size class.

CDR3 DNA: TGTGCCACCAGCCTCAGCGGGGGGGGAATCAACGAGCAGTACTTC
CDR3 protein: CATSLSGGGINEQYF
V gene: TRBV24-1
D gene: TRBD2
J gene: TRBJ2-7
clone size: -

CDR3 DNA: TGTGCCAGCAGTTATTGGCGACTGAACACCGGGGAGCTGTTTTTT
CDR3 protein: CASSYWRLNTGELFF
V gene: TRBV6-6
D gene: -
J gene: TRBJ2-2
clone size: -

CDR3 DNA: TGTGCCAGCAGTTCCTCAGATGAGCAGTTCTTC
CDR3 protein: CASSSSDEQFF
V gene: TRBV28
D gene: -
J gene: TRBJ2-1
clone size: -

CDR3 DNA: TGCGCCAGCAGACCGGGACAGGGGTCGATCGGAGAAAAACTGTTTTTT
CDR3 protein: CASRPGQGSIGEKLFF
V gene: TRBV5-1
D gene: TRBD1
J gene: TRBJ1-4
clone size: -

CDR3 DNA: TGTGCCTGGAGTGTGGGGGGCGAGCAGTACTTC
CDR3 protein: CAWSVGGEQYF
V gene: TRBV30
D gene: -
J gene: TRBJ2-7
clone size: few

CDR3 DNA: TGTGCCAGCAGTACCCCCGGGAGCTCCTATAATTCACCCCTCCACTTT
CDR3 protein: CASSTPGSSYNSPLHF
V gene: TRBV6-6
D gene: -
J gene: TRBJ1-6
clone size: -

CDR3 DNA: TGCGCCAGCAGCCCGGGGACAGCGAACACTGAAGCTTTCTTT
CDR3 protein: CASSPGTANTEAFF
V gene: TRBV5-1
D gene: TRBD1
J gene: TRBJ1-1
clone size: -

CDR3 DNA: TGTGCCAGCAGCTTAGTAGGGGGCGTTCAGCCCCAGCATTTT
CDR3 protein: CASSLVGGVQPQHF
V gene: TRBV7-2
D gene: TRBD1
J gene: TRBJ1-5
clone size: -

CDR3 DNA: TGTGCCAGCAGTGTACAGTTCACTGAAGCTTTCTTT
CDR3 protein: CASSVQFTEAFF
V gene: TRBV12-3/TRBV12-4
D gene: -
J gene: TRBJ1-1
clone size: -

CDR3 DNA: TGCGCCAGCAGCCAAGCGCACTTGAGCTCCTACGAGCAGTACTTC
CDR3 protein: CASSQAHLSSYEQYF
V gene: TRBV4-1
D gene: -
J gene: TRBJ2-7
clone size: once

CDR3 DNA: TGTGCCAGCAGCCGACAGGGCGTAGGCTACGAGCAGTACTTC
CDR3 protein: CASSRQGVGYEQYF
V gene: TRBV6-2/TRBV6-3
D gene: TRBD1
J gene: TRBJ2-7
clone size: -

CDR3 DNA: TGCGCCAGCAGCTTTATATCGGGCGGGGGCGACGCAGATACGCAGTATTTT
CDR3 protein: CASSFISGGGDADTQYF
V gene: TRBV5-1
D gene: -
J gene: TRBJ2-3
clone size: -

CDR3 DNA: TGTGCCAGCAGTGTTGGGACAGCCTTAAGCTCCTACGAGCAGTACTTC
CDR3 protein: CASSVGTALSSYEQYF
V gene: TRBV6-1
D gene: TRBD1
J gene: TRBJ2-7
clone size: -

CDR3 DNA: TGTGCCAGCAGCTTACAACTGCACAGCTCCTATAATTCACCCCTCCACTTT
CDR3 protein: CASSLQLHSSYNSPLHF
V gene: TRBV11-2
D gene: -
J gene: TRBJ1-6
clone size: -

CDR3 DNA: TGTGCCAGCAGCCCAAGCCCCGGGACTAGCAGTACCTACGAGCAGTACTTC
CDR3 protein: CASSPSPGTSSTYEQYF
V gene: TRBV9
D gene: TRBD2
J gene: TRBJ2-7
clone size: -

CDR3 DNA: TGTGCCAGCATTACAACAGGGGGAAACACTGAAGCTTTCTTT
CDR3 protein: CASITTGGNTEAFF
V gene: TRBV5-4
D gene: TRBD1
J gene: TRBJ1-1
clone size: -

CDR3 DNA: TGTGCCAGCAGCTTGGAGGGGAGGAACACTGAAGCTTTCTTT
CDR3 protein: CASSLEGRNTEAFF
V gene: TRBV11-3
D gene: -
J gene: TRBJ1-1
clone size: -

CDR3 DNA: TGTGCCAGCAGCGTGACGACAGGGGGATCGGAGACCCAGTACTTC
CDR3 protein: CASSVTTGGSETQYF
V gene: TRBV9
D gene: TRBD1
J gene: TRBJ2-5
clone size: -

CDR3 DNA: TGTGCCAGCAGTTTCAGGGGGCGCGTCGAAAAACTGTTTTTT
CDR3 protein: CASSFRGRVEKLFF
V gene: TRBV6-5
D gene: TRBD1
J gene: TRBJ1-4
clone size: -

CDR3 DNA: TGTGCCACCAGCAGAGGAGACAGGGCTAGCACAGATACGCAGTATTTT
CDR3 protein: CATSRGDRASTDTQYF
V gene: TRBV15
D gene: TRBD1
J gene: TRBJ2-3
clone size: -

CDR3 DNA: TGTGCCAGCAGCTTGGGACCGGGGGACAGAGCGAATTCACCCCTCCACTTT
CDR3 protein: CASSLGPGDRANSPLHF
V gene: TRBV5-4
D gene: TRBD1
J gene: TRBJ1-6
clone size: -

CDR3 DNA: TGCGCCAGCAGCCAAGACCCACTCCGTACCTACGAGCAGTACTTC
CDR3 protein: CASSQDPLRTYEQYF
V gene: TRBV4-1
D gene: -
J gene: TRBJ2-7
clone size: -

CDR3 DNA: TGTGCCAGCTCCCGGGAAGGTTGGGGATACGAGCAGTACTTC
CDR3 protein: CASSREGWGYEQYF
V gene: TRBV19
D gene: -
J gene: TRBJ2-7
clone size: -

CDR3 DNA: TGTGCCAGCAGTTTAGTACAGGGATCAGATACGCAGTATTTT
CDR3 protein: CASSLVQGSDTQYF
V gene: TRBV27
D gene: -
J gene: TRBJ2-3
clone size: -

CDR3 DNA: TGTGCCAGTAGTCCAATTACAGGGCGGGTTGGGCCTGGGGCCAACGTCCTGACTTTC
CDR3 protein: CASSPITGRVGPGANVLTF
V gene: TRBV19
D gene: -
J gene: TRBJ2-6
clone size: -

CDR3 DNA: TGTGCCAGCAGCCGCACGTCCCTAGCGGGGGGCAATGAGCAGTTCTTC
CDR3 protein: CASSRTSLAGGNEQFF
V gene: TRBV16
D gene: TRBD2
J gene: TRBJ2-1
clone size: -

CDR3 DNA: TGTGCCAGCAGCTTAGCGGGGGGCCGCTACAATGAGCAGTTCTTC
CDR3 protein: CASSLAGGRYNEQFF
V gene: TRBV27
D gene: TRBD2
J gene: TRBJ2-1
clone size: -

CDR3 DNA: TGTGCCAGCAAACCAGGGGGCAACGAGCAGTACTTC
CDR3 protein: CASKPGGNEQYF
V gene: TRBV28
D gene: TRBD1
J gene: TRBJ2-7
clone size: -

CDR3 DNA: TGCGCCAGCAGCCAAGCGGGGCAGGGAGTTGGAAACACCATATATTTT
CDR3 protein: CASSQAGQGVGNTIYF
V gene: TRBV5-1
D gene: -
J gene: TRBJ1-3
clone size: -

CDR3 DNA: TGTGCCAGTAGTCTCCCAGGTCCCACGCAGTATTTT
CDR3 protein: CASSLPGPTQYF
V gene: TRBV19
D gene: -
J gene: TRBJ2-3
clone size: -

CDR3 DNA: TGCGCCAGCAGTTTGGAAAACAGGGGGTCATACGAGCAGTACTTC
CDR3 protein: CASSLENRGSYEQYF
V gene: TRBV5-1
D gene: TRBD1
J gene: TRBJ2-7
clone size: once

CDR3 DNA: TGTGCCACCAGGGGACAGACCCAAGAGACCCAGTACTTC
CDR3 protein: CATRGQTQETQYF
V gene: TRBV24-1
D gene: TRBD1
J gene: TRBJ2-5
clone size: -

CDR3 DNA: TGTGCCAGCAGCCCACTAGCGGGGGCGACAGATACGCAGTATTTT
CDR3 protein: CASSPLAGATDTQYF
V gene: TRBV7-6
D gene: TRBD2
J gene: TRBJ2-3
clone size: -

CDR3 DNA: TGTGCCAGCAGCTCCCCCACGCAGTTTCGGGCTGGGGCCAACGTCCTGACTTTC
CDR3 protein: CASSSPTQFRAGANVLTF
V gene: TRBV7-9
D gene: -
J gene: TRBJ2-6
clone size: -

CDR3 DNA: TGTGCCAGCAGGACTGGATTCGTAGAGACCCAGTACTTC
CDR3 protein: CASRTGFVETQYF
V gene: TRBV6-6
D gene: -
J gene: TRBJ2-5
clone size: once

CDR3 DNA: TGTGCCACCACGGAGGGGGCCGGCGAAAAACTGTTTTTT
CDR3 protein: CATTEGAGEKLFF
V gene: TRBV10-3
D gene: TRBD1
J gene: TRBJ1-4
clone size: -

CDR3 DNA: TGTGCCAGCAGTGAGTGGCACTCCTACAATGAGCAGTTCTTC
CDR3 protein: CASSEWHSYNEQFF
V gene: TRBV6-1
D gene: -
J gene: TRBJ2-1
clone size: few

CDR3 DNA: TGTGCCAGCAGTTTAGCCGGGACAGGCCGGGAAAAACTGTTTTTT
CDR3 protein: CASSLAGTGREKLFF
V gene: TRBV27
D gene: TRBD1
J gene: TRBJ1-4
clone size: -

CDR3 DNA: TGTGCCAGCAGAAGTACTCGCTCCTACGAGCAGTACTTC
CDR3 protein: CASRSTRSYEQYF
V gene: TRBV6-5
D gene: -
J gene: TRBJ2-7
clone size: -

CDR3 DNA: TGTGCCAGCAGTGTGGGACAGGGGATGGGTCGCAATCAGCCCCAGCATTTT
CDR3 protein: CASSVGQGMGRNQPQHF
V gene: TRBV6-1
D gene: TRBD1
J gene: TRBJ1-5
clone size: -

CDR3 DNA: TGCGCCAGCAGCGGGGACAACTCCTACGAGCAGTACTTC
CDR3 protein: CASSGDNSYEQYF
V gene: TRBV5-1
D gene: -
J gene: TRBJ2-7
clone size: -

CDR3 DNA: TGTGCCAGCAGTCCAGGGGTACGGTCCTACGAGCAGTACTTC
CDR3 protein: CASSPGVRSYEQYF
V gene: TRBV6-6
D gene: -
J gene: TRBJ2-7
clone size: -

CDR3 DNA: TGTGCCAGCAGCCTCCCCGGGACAGGGAATGGCTACACCTTC
CDR3 protein: CASSLPGTGNGYTF
V gene: TRBV16
D gene: TRBD1
J gene: TRBJ1-2
clone size: -

CDR3 DNA: TGTGCCAGTAGGCTAATGGCAGGGGTGTCACCCTACAATGAGCAGTTCTTC
CDR3 protein: CASRLMAGVSPYNEQFF
V gene: TRBV19
D gene: -
J gene: TRBJ2-1
clone size: -

CDR3 DNA: TGTGCCAGCAGTTTGGAACAGGGGTTTACCTACGAGCAGTACTTC
CDR3 protein: CASSLEQGFTYEQYF
V gene: TRBV27
D gene: TRBD1
J gene: TRBJ2-7
clone size: -

CDR3 DNA: TGTGCCAGCAGTGAAGATAGAGTCTCACCCCTCCACTTT
CDR3 protein: CASSEDRVSPLHF
V gene: TRBV6-1
D gene: -
J gene: TRBJ1-6
clone size: -

CDR3 DNA: TGTGCCAGCAGTTACGGACAGGGTGATGAAAAACTGTTTTTT
CDR3 protein: CASSYGQGDEKLFF
V gene: TRBV6-5
D gene: TRBD1
J gene: TRBJ1-4
clone size: -

CDR3 DNA: TGTGCCAGCAGCTTAGAGCGGGGGGAGCAGCCCCAGCATTTT
CDR3 protein: CASSLERGEQPQHF
V gene: TRBV11-2
D gene: -
J gene: TRBJ1-5
clone size: once

CDR3 DNA: TGTGCCATCAGTGAGCGGCAGGGAGGCTCACCCCTCCACTTT
CDR3 protein: CAISERQGGSPLHF
V gene: TRBV10-3
D gene: -
J gene: TRBJ1-6
clone size: few

CDR3 DNA: TGTGCCAGCAGCGTAGGGGGGCATGATTTGTTCCTAAACTATGGCTACACCTTC
CDR3 protein: CASSVGGHDLFLNYGYTF
V gene: TRBV9
D gene: -
J gene: TRBJ1-2
clone size: -

CDR3 DNA: TGTGCCAGCAGCCGGCGACTAGGTAGCACAGATACGCAGTATTTT
CDR3 protein: CASSRRLGSTDTQYF
V gene: TRBV14
D gene: -
J gene: TRBJ2-3
clone size: few

CDR3 DNA: TGTGCCACCAGTGTAGGGACAGCAACTAATGAAAAACTGTTTTTT
CDR3 protein: CATSVGTATNEKLFF
V gene: TRBV24-1
D gene: TRBD1
J gene: TRBJ1-4
clone size: -

CDR3 DNA: TGTGCCAGCAGCCTCAGGGGAACGAACCTATACGAGCAGTACTTC
CDR3 protein: CASSLRGTNLYEQYF
V gene: TRBV5-4
D gene: -
J gene: TRBJ2-7
clone size: -

CDR3 DNA: TGTGCCAGCTCACGGACTAGCGGGGCATACAATGAGCAGTTCTTC
CDR3 protein: CASSRTSGAYNEQFF
V gene: TRBV18
D gene: TRBD2
J gene: TRBJ2-1
clone size: -